Listed below are T cell receptor beta chains from one sample, sequenced in a study of cytomegalovirus exposure and HLA in healthy donors. The assay was immunoSEQ multiplex PCR, and TCRdb's table has in-frame clones only and misses some. The sample lists approximately 150,000 clones, 79% seen once, with roughly 6.3% in the top ten. Material: PBMCs. The receptor set was obtained from a man in his fifties or sixties in good health and CMV-seropositive. The CDR3 runs from the conserved cysteine through the conserved F or W. The D gene is left open where the match is weak. Not every row has a clone size; where given, it reads once, few, many or a size class.

V gene	D gene	J gene	clone size	CDR3 protein	CDR3 DNA
TRBV28	.	TRBJ1-4	.	CASRVDRENERLFF	TGTGCCAGCAGGGTGGACAGAGAGAATGAAAGACTGTTTTTT
TRBV4-1	TRBD2	TRBJ2-1	.	CASSQSSSGSTSYNEQFF	TGCGCCAGCAGCCAGAGCTCTAGCGGGAGTACGTCCTACAATGAGCAGTTCTTC
TRBV7-2	.	TRBJ1-4	few	CASSLAGGYRGLFF	TGTGCCAGCAGCTTGGCGGGGGGATACCGAGGGCTGTTTTTT
TRBV5-1	.	TRBJ1-4	.	CASSFTGMNEKLFF	TGCGCCAGCAGCTTTACAGGAATGAATGAAAAACTGTTTTTT
TRBV7-9	TRBD1	TRBJ2-2	.	CASSRGTGDTGELFF	TGTGCCAGCAGCCGAGGGACAGGGGACACCGGGGAGCTGTTTTTT
TRBV29-1	TRBD1	TRBJ2-5	.	CSVGTGDETQYF	TGCAGCGTTGGGACAGGGGATGAGACCCAGTACTTC
TRBV6-1	TRBD1	TRBJ2-7	.	CASSEGDRQSSEQYF	TGTGCCAGCAGTGAAGGGGACAGGCAATCAAGCGAGCAGTACTTC
TRBV19	TRBD1	TRBJ1-5	.	CASSGSGGSQPQHF	TGTGCCAGTAGTGGATCAGGGGGCAGTCAGCCCCAGCATTTT
TRBV6-1	.	TRBJ2-3	.	CASQSTQYF	TGTGCCAGCCAGTCTACGCAGTATTTT
TRBV7-8	.	TRBJ1-1	.	CASSLGWANTEAFF	TGTGCCAGCAGCTTAGGGTGGGCGAACACTGAAGCTTTCTTT
TRBV28	TRBD1	TRBJ1-5	.	CASSLGTGYQPQHF	TGTGCCAGCAGTTTGGGGACAGGGTATCAGCCCCAGCATTTT
TRBV2	TRBD2	TRBJ2-2	.	CASRGALGREGQTGELFF	TGTGCCAGCAGGGGAGCCCTGGGACGGGAGGGCCAAACCGGGGAGCTGTTTTTT
TRBV25-1	.	TRBJ2-7	.	CASSEGLGENYEQYF	TGTGCCAGCAGTGAAGGTCTAGGGGAAAACTACGAGCAGTACTTC
TRBV29-1	.	TRBJ2-5	.	CSVATAETQYF	TGCAGCGTTGCGACAGCTGAGACCCAGTACTTC
TRBV11-2	TRBD1	TRBJ2-3	.	CASSRRTGRTDTQYF	TGTGCCAGCAGCCGTCGGACAGGGAGGACAGATACGCAGTATTTT
TRBV5-1	TRBD2	TRBJ2-1	.	CASSLNRRENPIYYNEQFF	TGCGCCAGCAGCTTGAATCGGCGGGAGAACCCAATATATTACAATGAGCAGTTCTTC
TRBV5-1	.	TRBJ2-1	.	CASSEQGPYNEQFF	TGCGCCAGCAGCGAACAGGGCCCCTACAATGAGCAGTTCTTC
TRBV28	TRBD1	TRBJ1-5	.	CASTPTGQGNQPQHF	TGTGCCAGCACCCCAACGGGACAGGGAAATCAGCCCCAGCATTTT
TRBV5-4	.	TRBJ1-2	.	CASSWGGDYGYTF	TGTGCCAGCAGCTGGGGAGGGGACTATGGCTACACCTTC
TRBV18	.	TRBJ1-6	.	CASSRTVNNNSPLHF	TGTGCCAGCTCGCGGACAGTAAATAATAATTCACCCCTCCACTTT
TRBV9	TRBD1	TRBJ2-5	.	CASSVGTGVKETQYF	TGTGCCAGCAGCGTAGGGACAGGGGTTAAAGAGACCCAGTACTTC
TRBV2	.	TRBJ1-2	.	CASRQGDYGYTF	TGTGCCAGCAGACAGGGAGACTATGGCTACACCTTC
TRBV30	TRBD2	TRBJ2-1	.	CAWSSDARGRAIFF	TGTGCCTGGAGTTCTGATGCTCGCGGGAGGGCCATCTTCTTC
TRBV28	TRBD2	TRBJ2-5	.	CASMGSGGQETQYF	TGTGCCAGCATGGGAAGCGGGGGGCAAGAGACCCAGTACTTC
TRBV14	TRBD2	TRBJ2-1	.	CASSRLGLAGNNEQFF	TGTGCCAGCAGCCGACTGGGACTAGCGGGAAACAATGAGCAGTTCTTC
TRBV19	.	TRBJ2-2	.	CASSIGFPGINTGELFF	TGTGCCAGTAGTATAGGCTTTCCGGGGATCAACACCGGGGAGCTGTTTTTT
TRBV4-1	.	TRBJ2-3	.	CASSQAPGLTDTQYF	TGCGCCAGCAGCCAAGCCCCGGGATTGACAGATACGCAGTATTTT
TRBV11-2	TRBD2	TRBJ2-1	once	CASSSVPTSGYNEQFF	TGTGCCAGCAGCTCCGTCCCGACTAGCGGTTACAATGAGCAGTTCTTC